Listed below are T cell receptor beta chains from one sample, sequenced in a study of CD8 T cells in Susac syndrome. MiXCR, run by TCRdb on the immunoSEQ multiplex PCR reads, gives a single entry per CDR3 protein. This table holds 140,000 or so distinct CDR3 sequences, approximately 94% found once. The sample was CD4+ T cells from PBMCs. The receptors stem from a human donor with Susac syndrome. The CDR3 runs from the conserved cysteine through the conserved F or W. Each record gives: CDR3 protein, CDR3 DNA, V gene, D gene, clone size, J gene. D genes are given only for firm matches. A clone size is listed for some rows: how often the clone was seen (once, few, many), or a class if it is expanded.

cdr3_aa: CASSLGPVGGTQYF
cdr3_nt: TGTGCCAGCAGTTTGGGTCCCGTAGGGGGGACCCAGTACTTC
v_call: TRBV12-3/TRBV12-4
d_call: .
clone_size: .
j_call: TRBJ2-5

cdr3_aa: CSARSPGGGPDTQYF
cdr3_nt: TGCAGTGCTAGAAGTCCGGGGGGGGGCCCAGATACGCAGTATTTT
v_call: TRBV20-1
d_call: TRBD2
clone_size: .
j_call: TRBJ2-3

cdr3_aa: CASSIDNSGANVLTF
cdr3_nt: TGTGCCAGCAGCATAGACAACTCTGGGGCCAACGTCCTGACTTTC
v_call: TRBV6-5
d_call: .
clone_size: .
j_call: TRBJ2-6

cdr3_aa: CASSPSGSWYTGELFF
cdr3_nt: TGTGCCAGCAGTCCTAGCGGGAGTTGGTACACCGGGGAGCTGTTTTTT
v_call: TRBV13
d_call: TRBD2
clone_size: .
j_call: TRBJ2-2

cdr3_aa: CASTVAGSHYGYTF
cdr3_nt: TGTGCCAGCACCGTCGCGGGGTCCCACTATGGCTACACCTTC
v_call: TRBV7-9
d_call: .
clone_size: .
j_call: TRBJ1-2

cdr3_aa: CASSLASTGNYGYTF
cdr3_nt: TGTGCCAGCAGTTTGGCCTCGACAGGGAACTATGGCTACACCTTC
v_call: TRBV28
d_call: TRBD1
clone_size: once
j_call: TRBJ1-2

cdr3_aa: CASSIILGQGARGEQFF
cdr3_nt: TGTGCCAGTAGTATCATTTTAGGGCAGGGGGCGAGAGGTGAGCAGTTCTTC
v_call: TRBV19
d_call: TRBD1
clone_size: .
j_call: TRBJ2-1

cdr3_aa: CASSQGVGGNEQYF
cdr3_nt: TGTGCCAGCAGCCAAGGAGTGGGTGGAAACGAGCAGTACTTC
v_call: TRBV3-1
d_call: .
clone_size: .
j_call: TRBJ2-7

cdr3_aa: CASSQTGELFF
cdr3_nt: TGTGCCAGCAGCCAAACCGGGGAGCTGTTTTTT
v_call: TRBV3-1
d_call: .
clone_size: .
j_call: TRBJ2-2

cdr3_aa: CATSSHEKLFF
cdr3_nt: TGTGCCACCAGCTCCCATGAAAAACTGTTTTTT
v_call: TRBV15
d_call: .
clone_size: .
j_call: TRBJ1-4

cdr3_aa: CASSQEVRMNTEAFF
cdr3_nt: TGTGCCAGCAGCCAAGAGGTGCGGATGAACACTGAAGCTTTCTTT
v_call: TRBV3-1
d_call: .
clone_size: .
j_call: TRBJ1-1

cdr3_aa: CASSPLTGTPIPNEQFF
cdr3_nt: TGTGCCAGCAGTCCCCTGACCGGGACTCCTATCCCCAATGAGCAGTTCTTC
v_call: TRBV27
d_call: .
clone_size: .
j_call: TRBJ2-1

cdr3_aa: CASSFSGTGKMAQYF
cdr3_nt: TGTGCCAGCAGTTTCTCCGGGACAGGGAAAATGGCGCAGTACTTC
v_call: TRBV28
d_call: TRBD1
clone_size: .
j_call: TRBJ2-7

cdr3_aa: CASSLGASGGGYEQYF
cdr3_nt: TGTGCCAGCAGCTTAGGCGCCTCAGGGGGCGGCTACGAGCAGTACTTC
v_call: TRBV7-6
d_call: TRBD1
clone_size: .
j_call: TRBJ2-7

cdr3_aa: CASIRGTGAYGYTF
cdr3_nt: TGTGCCAGCATCAGGGGGACAGGGGCCTATGGCTACACCTTC
v_call: TRBV28
d_call: TRBD1
clone_size: .
j_call: TRBJ1-2

cdr3_aa: CSARWPGQETQYF
cdr3_nt: TGCAGTGCCCGCTGGCCGGGCCAAGAGACCCAGTACTTC
v_call: TRBV20-1
d_call: .
clone_size: .
j_call: TRBJ2-5

cdr3_aa: CASSVAAGGLREQYF
cdr3_nt: TGTGCCAGCAGCGTAGCGGCGGGAGGGCTCCGCGAGCAGTACTTC
v_call: TRBV9
d_call: TRBD2
clone_size: .
j_call: TRBJ2-7

cdr3_aa: CSAPRLGGTEAFF
cdr3_nt: TGCAGTGCACCGAGGCTCGGGGGCACTGAAGCTTTCTTT
v_call: TRBV20-1
d_call: .
clone_size: once
j_call: TRBJ1-1

cdr3_aa: CASSLRSPGNEQFF
cdr3_nt: TGTGCCAGCAGCTTAAGGAGTCCCGGCAATGAGCAGTTCTTC
v_call: TRBV7-2
d_call: .
clone_size: .
j_call: TRBJ2-1

cdr3_aa: CASSTRTSLGEQYF
cdr3_nt: TGTGCCAGCAGCACCCGGACTAGTCTGGGCGAGCAGTACTTC
v_call: TRBV7-8
d_call: TRBD2
clone_size: .
j_call: TRBJ2-7

cdr3_aa: CASSSLIGRTGANYGYTF
cdr3_nt: TGTGCCAGCAGTTCCCTAATTGGTCGGACAGGGGCTAACTATGGCTACACCTTC
v_call: TRBV6-5
d_call: TRBD1
clone_size: .
j_call: TRBJ1-2

cdr3_aa: CASRTETDTIYF
cdr3_nt: TGTGCCAGCAGGACGGAGACGGACACCATATATTTT
v_call: TRBV6-6
d_call: .
clone_size: .
j_call: TRBJ1-3

cdr3_aa: CASSYLGSNQPQHF
cdr3_nt: TGTGCCAGCAGCTATCTAGGGAGCAATCAGCCCCAGCATTTT
v_call: TRBV3-1
d_call: .
clone_size: .
j_call: TRBJ1-5

cdr3_aa: CSVEPSRETQYF
cdr3_nt: TGCAGCGTTGAGCCTTCGAGGGAGACCCAGTACTTC
v_call: TRBV29-1
d_call: .
clone_size: .
j_call: TRBJ2-5

cdr3_aa: CASSRDSLNQPQHF
cdr3_nt: TGTGCCAGCAGCCGGGACAGCCTCAATCAGCCCCAGCATTTT
v_call: TRBV7-2
d_call: TRBD1
clone_size: .
j_call: TRBJ1-5

cdr3_aa: CASSSGVQYGYTF
cdr3_nt: TGTGCCAGCAGCAGCGGGGTCCAATATGGCTACACCTTC
v_call: TRBV9
d_call: .
clone_size: .
j_call: TRBJ1-2

cdr3_aa: CASRPIGGIQHF
cdr3_nt: TGTGCCAGCAGGCCTATCGGGGGGATCCAGCACTTC
v_call: TRBV11-2
d_call: TRBD2
clone_size: .
j_call: TRBJ2-7

cdr3_aa: CASSQGGQGGIYGYTF
cdr3_nt: TGTGCCAGCAGCCAAGGTGGACAGGGAGGCATCTATGGCTACACCTTC
v_call: TRBV14
d_call: TRBD1
clone_size: once
j_call: TRBJ1-2

cdr3_aa: CASSSGGRGALADTQYF
cdr3_nt: TGTGCCAGCAGCTCCGGTGGGCGGGGGGCACTCGCAGATACGCAGTATTTT
v_call: TRBV13
d_call: TRBD2
clone_size: once
j_call: TRBJ2-3

cdr3_aa: CAGRPGQGASGELFF
cdr3_nt: TGTGCCGGTCGACCGGGACAGGGGGCTTCCGGGGAGCTGTTTTTT
v_call: TRBV28
d_call: TRBD1
clone_size: once
j_call: TRBJ2-2

cdr3_aa: CASSTRPPGQGYWLFF
cdr3_nt: TGTGCCAGCAGCACCCGCCCGCCGGGACAAGGGTATTGGCTGTTTTTT
v_call: TRBV7-9
d_call: .
clone_size: .
j_call: TRBJ1-4

cdr3_aa: CSARPGSRNTEAFF
cdr3_nt: TGCAGTGCTAGACCCGGGAGCCGGAACACTGAAGCTTTCTTT
v_call: TRBV20-1
d_call: .
clone_size: .
j_call: TRBJ1-1

cdr3_aa: CSARDPGRPQEQYF
cdr3_nt: TGCAGTGCTCGCGACCCGGGGAGACCTCAGGAGCAGTACTTC
v_call: TRBV20-1
d_call: .
clone_size: .
j_call: TRBJ2-7

cdr3_aa: CSARVGGTGVNGELFF
cdr3_nt: TGCAGTGCTAGAGTTGGGGGGACAGGGGTTAACGGGGAGCTGTTTTTT
v_call: TRBV20-1
d_call: TRBD1
clone_size: .
j_call: TRBJ2-2

cdr3_aa: CASSFRTTGTYEQYF
cdr3_nt: TGTGCCAGCAGCTTTAGAACGACAGGAACCTACGAGCAGTACTTC
v_call: TRBV13
d_call: .
clone_size: few
j_call: TRBJ2-7